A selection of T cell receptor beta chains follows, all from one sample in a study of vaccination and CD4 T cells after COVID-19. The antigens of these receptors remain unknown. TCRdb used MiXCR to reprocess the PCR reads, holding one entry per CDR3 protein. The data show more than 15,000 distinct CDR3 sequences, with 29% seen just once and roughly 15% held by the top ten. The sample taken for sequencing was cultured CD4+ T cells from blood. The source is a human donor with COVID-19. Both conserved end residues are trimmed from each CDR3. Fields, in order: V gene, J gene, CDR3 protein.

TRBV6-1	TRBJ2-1	ASSGDSPHSYNEQF
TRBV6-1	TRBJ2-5	ASSVTGGQETQY
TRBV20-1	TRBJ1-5	SASLRGAFNQPQH
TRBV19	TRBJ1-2	ASSRTGNYGYT
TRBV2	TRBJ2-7	ASESQGVSYEQY
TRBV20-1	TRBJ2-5	SANPREETQY
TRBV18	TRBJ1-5	ASSSGWSNQPQH
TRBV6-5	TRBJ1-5	ASSSGKPEQPQH
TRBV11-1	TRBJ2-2	ASSLQQITGELF
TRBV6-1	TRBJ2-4	ASGKTGTGGLIQY
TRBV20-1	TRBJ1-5	SARAEDRQPQH
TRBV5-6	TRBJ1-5	ASSSKRFGVSNQPQH
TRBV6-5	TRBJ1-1	ASSYTPNTEAF
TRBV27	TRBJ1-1	ASSLVGTSFLEAF
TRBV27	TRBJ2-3	AIRLRPSTDTQY
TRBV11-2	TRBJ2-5	ASSTGTGGGTQY
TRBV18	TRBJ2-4	ASSPPSVAKNIQY
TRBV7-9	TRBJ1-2	ASSLSVDYGYT
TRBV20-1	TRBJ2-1	SARDAPGLQIYNEQF
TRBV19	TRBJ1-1	ASSPSVGPNTEAF
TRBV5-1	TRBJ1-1	ASSRPLVEPGQRRVTEAF
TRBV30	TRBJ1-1	AWIDRGPGEAF
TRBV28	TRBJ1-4	ASSQPPGQGAKLF
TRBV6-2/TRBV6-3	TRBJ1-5	ASSLGGGASNQPQH
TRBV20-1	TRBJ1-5	SAPALSTGRGQPQH
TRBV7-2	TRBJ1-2	ASSSRGQGGANYGYT
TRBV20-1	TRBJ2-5	SATGQNQETQY
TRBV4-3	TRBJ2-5	ASSQNGSGGRETQY
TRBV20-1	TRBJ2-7	SARDRFNYEYEQY
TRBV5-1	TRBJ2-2	ASSFLAGANTGELF
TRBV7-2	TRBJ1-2	ASSSTVYGYT
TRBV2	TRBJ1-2	ASSLMTGGGGYT
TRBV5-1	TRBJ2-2	ASSLDTHKGGELF
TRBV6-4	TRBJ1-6	ASSVLQDGPLH